This entry concerns a single T cell receptor beta chain. Its antigen is unidentified. The sample originates from a study of OX40 agonist ivuxolimab in advanced cancers. Overall study context: The patients' treatment was ivuxolimab, an agonistic anti-OX40 (CD134) antibody. Therapy given before enrollment (anti-PD-1, anti-PD-L1 or anti-CTLA-4) was allowed, and over 35% had some.

Germline loops: CDR1 PRHDT, CDR2 FYEKMQ (reference sequence). V was shortened by 4 bases and J by 2 bases, with 18 bases between the two germline ends. The CDR3 has 16 residues. Profiled with immunoSEQ multiplex PCR; TCRdb holds only in-frame clones, not every one. The table has 78,000 or so clones, 88% seen once. Study-wide points: Expanded clones belonging to CD8+ T cells outnumbered, on average, those of CD4+.

The TCR sequence derives from an adult with an advanced solid tumor such as melanoma, head and neck, liver or kidney cancer. Here the sequenced sample was CD4+ or CD8+ T cells sorted from blood, taken in a trial of the OX40 agonist ivuxolimab. The chain links TRBV13 to TRBJ2-7, with a tentative D call TRBD2 (6 bases). For the CDR3, the DNA is TGTGCCAGCAGCTCCCCGAAGGGGAGGCGAACCTACGAGCAGTACTTC. Its translation is CASSSPKGRRTYEQYF. The full variable domain, completed using reference TRBV13 and TRBJ2-7, is AAGVIQSPRHLIKEKRETATLKCYPIPRHDTVYWYQQGPGQDPQFLISFYEKMQSDKGSIPDRFSAQQFSDYHSELNMSSLELGDSALYFCASSSPKGRRTYEQYFGPGTRLTVT.